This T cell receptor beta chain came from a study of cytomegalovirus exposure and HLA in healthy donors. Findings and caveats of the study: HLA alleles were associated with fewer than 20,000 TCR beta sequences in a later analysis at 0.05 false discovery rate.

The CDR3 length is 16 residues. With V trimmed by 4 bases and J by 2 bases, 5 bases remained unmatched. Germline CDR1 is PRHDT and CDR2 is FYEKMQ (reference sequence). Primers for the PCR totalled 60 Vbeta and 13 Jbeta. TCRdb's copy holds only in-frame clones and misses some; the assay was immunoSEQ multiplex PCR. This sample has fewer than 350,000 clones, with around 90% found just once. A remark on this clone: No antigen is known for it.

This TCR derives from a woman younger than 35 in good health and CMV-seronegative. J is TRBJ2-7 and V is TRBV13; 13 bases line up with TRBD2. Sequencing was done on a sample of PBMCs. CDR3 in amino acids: CASSSTSGGIPYEQYF. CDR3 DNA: TGTGCCAGCAGCTCGACTAGCGGGGGGATCCCCTACGAGCAGTACTTC.